Below are 32 T cell receptor beta chains sequenced from a single sample in a study of Ad26.COV2.S vaccination and SARS-CoV-2 variants. Here immunoSEQ multiplex PCR was the method, and the copy in TCRdb shows in-frame clones only, minus some. Found here are about 470,000 clones, about nine tenths of them singletons; the top ten hold more than 3.5%. Noted treatment: some 20 received Ad26.COV2.S at low or high dose, single or two shots; a few received placebo; per-sample allocation not given. Sampling was performed 63 days after the first vaccine or placebo injection. The material was peripheral blood, obtained in a trial of Ad26.COV2.S vaccine versus placebo. The receptor set was obtained from a person aged 18-65 years who received the Ad26.COV2.S COVID-19 vaccine or a placebo.

The rearrangement links TRBV24-1 to TRBJ2-1, with a weak D call TRBD2 (5 bases). The CDR3 covers 15 residues. The germline V and J ends were trimmed by 3 bases and 4 bases, with 12 bases remaining between them. Germline V gene data show CDR1 as KGHDR and CDR2 as SFDVKD. CDR3: CATSDEGRLYNEQFF. In DNA form, the CDR3 reads TGTGCCACCAGTGATGAAGGTAGACTATACAATGAGCAGTTCTTC.

CDR3: CASSPRGTEETQYF. CDR3 coding DNA: TGTGCCAGCAGCCCCCGGGGCACGGAAGAGACCCAGTACTTC. The J gene is TRBJ2-5, the V gene TRBV21-1. TRBV21-1 is termed a pseudogene. This CDR3 contains 14 residues.

This sequence joins TRBV30 and TRBJ1-5, with a tentative D call TRBD1 (5 bases). The germline CDR1 and CDR2 sequences are GTSNPN and SVGIG (reference sequence). The CDR3 has 17 amino acids. Deletions cut 0 bases from V and 7 bases from J, with 22 bases between. The CDR3 nucleotides are TGTGCCTGGAGTGTATCTCGGGGGGACCCCGGAAAACAGCCCCAGCATTTT. This gives the protein CAWSVSRGDPGKQPQHF.

The chain carries TRBV3-1 (or the pseudogene TRBV3-2) and TRBJ2-7; 9 bases map to TRBD1. V was clipped by 1 base and J by 5 bases; unmatched bases: 3. The CDR3 spans 14 residues. CDR1 is LGHDT and CDR2 is YNNKEL in the germline V gene (reference sequence). The chain's CDR3 is CASSQGWTGDEQYF. As DNA, the CDR3 is TGTGCCAGCAGCCAAGGATGGACAGGGGACGAGCAGTACTTC.

The sample holds one count of this clone. The rearrangement joins TRBV5-6 to TRBJ2-2; 8 bases are shared with TRBD1. The germline gives CDR1 SGHDT, CDR2 YYEEEE. Trimming cost V 0 bases and J 6 bases; bases outside gene matches: 1. The CDR3 has 14 residues. CDR3 DNA sequence: TGTGCCAGCAGCTTGGGGACAGGGCCCGGGGAGCTGTTTTTT. Its translation: CASSLGTGPGELFF.

The chain couples TRBV7-9 to TRBJ1-2; possible D gene TRBD1, 5 bases. The CDR3 length is 13 residues. Germline assignment: CDR1 SEHNR and CDR2 FQNEAQ (reference sequence). V lost 5 bases, J lost 1 base, and 8 bases lay in between. CDR3 nucleotides: TGTGCCAGCAGCGCAGACAGTAACTATGGCTACACCTTC. This gives the protein CASSADSNYGYTF.

The chain combines TRBV6-5 with TRBJ2-3; 10 nucleotides agree with TRBD2. Germline loops: CDR1 MNHEY, CDR2 SVGAGI. The CDR3 totals 13 residues. V was pared by 10 bases and J by 10 bases, with 11 bases of the junction left unmatched. In DNA form, the CDR3 reads TGTGCCACCCTAGCGGGAGAGGGTGCTCCGCAGTATTTT. As protein: CATLAGEGAPQYF.

The V gene is TRBV14, the J gene TRBJ1-1, with 7 bases lining up with TRBD1. This CDR3 contains 14 residues. V lost 1 base and J lost 10; bases outside the gene matches: 9. CDR1 SGHDN and CDR2 FVKESK come from the germline V gene. This CDR3 reads CASSQATGRGRAFF. DNA for the CDR3: TGTGCCAGCAGCCAAGCGACAGGGCGAGGTCGAGCTTTCTTT.

As for this clone: Additional DNA sequences in this sample encode the identical CDR3. The chain combines TRBV19 with TRBJ2-7; tentatively, D is TRBD1 (6 bases). The germline CDR1 and CDR2 sequences are LNHDA and SQIVND (reference sequence). The CDR3 extends over 13 amino acids. The ends were cut back, 6 bases at V and 3 bases at J, with 12 bases in the middle. CDR3: CASSTGLSYEQYF. The CDR3 bases are TGTGCCAGTAGCACAGGGTTAAGCTACGAGCAGTACTTC.

The chain uses TRBV7-9 and TRBJ2-1; 15 bases agree with TRBD2. The CDR3 length is 17 residues. V shed 1 base and J 5 bases; nucleotides not matched to a gene: 3. Germline assignment: CDR1 SEHNR and CDR2 FQNEAQ (reference sequence). In nucleotides, the CDR3 is TGTGCCAGCAGCTTAGGGGGACTAGCGGGAGGTCACAATGAGCAGTTCTTC. The encoded protein is CASSLGGLAGGHNEQFF.

The chain joins TRBV9 to TRBJ2-7; TRBD2 agrees at 9 bases. The trim removed 0 bases at V and 3 bases at J, leaving 7 bases unmatched. In germline, CDR1 is SGDLS, CDR2 YYNGEE. This CDR3 is 16 amino acids long. The CDR3 sequence is CASSVGLAENYYEQYF. The DNA of the CDR3 is TGTGCCAGCAGCGTAGGACTAGCGGAAAATTACTACGAGCAGTACTTC.

For this clone: Its ends do not fully match the called genes, so a read error is possible. The chain combines TRBV4-3 with TRBJ2-2, with D unclear. In germline, CDR1 is LGHNA, CDR2 YSLEER. This CDR3 is 14 amino acids long. The DNA of the CDR3 is TGCGCCAGCAGCCAACACGAGAACTCCGGGGAGCTGTTTTTT. Translated: CASSQHENSGELFF.

The chain is built from TRBV11-1 and TRBJ2-7; 9 bases agree with TRBD1. Germline V lookup: CDR1 SGHAT, CDR2 FQDESV (reference sequence). The length of the CDR3 is 15 residues. V lost 1 base and J lost 5; bases outside the gene matches: 6. For the CDR3, the DNA is TGTGCCAGCAGCTTAGGGGACAGGGACAGAAACGAGCAGTACTTC. Amino acid sequence: CASSLGDRDRNEQYF.

The chain joins TRBV4-2 to TRBJ2-7; 9 positions agree with TRBD1. This CDR3 is 15 amino acids long. V trimming: 0 bases; J trimming: 3 bases; junction bases outside the gene matches: 3. Germline CDR1 and CDR2: LGHNA and YNFKEQ. The CDR3 loop is CASSQETGGIYEQYF. The CDR3 bases are TGTGCCAGCAGCCAAGAGACAGGGGGGATCTACGAGCAGTACTTC.

The chain is built from TRBV9 and TRBJ2-3, with 7 bases lining up with TRBD2. Germline lookup yields CDR1 SGDLS and CDR2 YYNGEE. The CDR3 spans 17 residues. The V segment lost 3 bases and the J segment 2 bases; nucleotides outside the gene matches: 12. Here the CDR3 DNA reads TGTGCCAGCAGCGCAAAAGATACTAGCGCCATCACAGATACGCAGTATTTT. Protein: CASSAKDTSAITDTQYF.

J is TRBJ1-5 and V is TRBV19; D uncertain. The CDR3 has 15 amino acids. Germline assignment: CDR1 LNHDA and CDR2 SQIVND (reference sequence). Trimming shortened V by 1 base and J by 3 bases, and 10 bases separated the two germline ends. Written as DNA, the CDR3 is TGTGCCAGTAGTATAGTGGGCACCCCCAATCAGCCCCAGCATTTT. Translated: CASSIVGTPNQPQHF.

This chain connects TRBV2 to TRBJ2-3, with 11 bases lining up with TRBD2. CDR1 is SNHLY, CDR2 FYNNEI, per germline. The CDR3 length is 16 residues. J was trimmed by 5 bases and V by 7 bases; bases with no gene match: 11. CDR3 coding DNA: TGTGCCAGCATAAAACCTAGCGGGAGGCCCGGAGATACGCAGTATTTT. It encodes CASIKPSGRPGDTQYF.

The J gene is TRBJ2-7, the V gene TRBV7-9, with a tentative D call TRBD2 (6 bases). The V gene's germline CDR1 is SEHNR and CDR2 FQNEAQ (reference sequence). Trimming took 7 bases from V and 0 from J, leaving 13 bases between them. This CDR3 has 14 amino acids. The CDR3 DNA is TGTGCCAGCACCAACGGGGGATTCTCCTACGAGCAGTACTTC. This encodes CASTNGGFSYEQYF.

The gene calls are TRBV5-6 and TRBJ1-1; no clear D gene. Germline V gives CDR1 SGHDT, CDR2 YYEEEE. The CDR3 totals 17 residues. V was clipped by 1 base and J by 0 bases, with 16 bases between them. For the CDR3, the DNA is TGTGCCAGCAGCTTGAGGGTTGGCAGACTTGTGAACACTGAAGCTTTCTTT. Its translation: CASSLRVGRLVNTEAFF.

The chain uses TRBV5-6 and TRBJ2-7; D is perhaps TRBD1 (6 bases). Trimming removed 4 bases at V and 6 bases at J, with 17 bases between. CDR1 is SGHDT, CDR2 YYEEEE, per germline. The CDR3 length is 14 residues. The CDR3 sequence is CASSTQGNPSEQYF. As DNA, the CDR3 is TGTGCCAGCAGCACACAGGGTAATCCGTCCGAGCAGTACTTC.

The CDR3 loop is CASSLQGSNEKLFF. The DNA for the CDR3 is TGTGCCAGCAGCTTGCAGGGTTCTAATGAAAAACTGTTTTTT. The V gene is TRBV5-4, the J gene TRBJ1-4; D is possibly TRBD1 (5 bases). Trimming took off 1 base at V and 3 bases at J, with 7 bases between the two ends. CDR3 length: 14 amino acids. Germline CDR1 is SGHNT and CDR2 is YYREEE (reference sequence).

The chain recombines TRBV3-1 (or the pseudogene TRBV3-2) with TRBJ2-7; D is possibly TRBD1 (6 bases). Between the trimmed V and J ends, which lost 4 bases and 4 bases, there was a span of 11 bases. The CDR3 is 13 amino acids. Per germline, CDR1 LGHDT and CDR2 YNNKEL (reference sequence). The CDR3 loop is CASSPLDRYEQYF. The DNA of the CDR3 is TGTGCCAGCAGCCCCCTAGACAGGTACGAGCAGTACTTC.

In nucleotides, the CDR3 is TGTGCCAGCAGCCCACAGCCGGGGTCGGGCTACACCTTC. This gives the protein CASSPQPGSGYTF. V and J are TRBV7-3 and TRBJ1-2; D is uncertain. This CDR3 spans 13 amino acids. The V gene's germline CDR1 is SGHTA and CDR2 FQGTGA. V gave up 5 bases and J gave up 8 bases, with 15 bases separating them.

This chain uses TRBV6-1 with TRBJ2-1; 12 bases map to TRBD2. The CDR3 spans 18 residues. J was trimmed by 3 bases and V by 2 bases; bases with no gene match: 8. From germline, CDR1 is MNHNS and CDR2 SASEGT. The CDR3 loop is CASSESTSGSLVYNEQFF. CDR3 bases: TGTGCCAGCAGTGAATCGACTAGCGGGAGCCTAGTCTACAATGAGCAGTTCTTC.

The CDR3 reads CASSFGGEETQYF. In DNA, the CDR3 is TGTGCCAGCAGCTTTGGCGGAGAAGAGACCCAGTACTTC. The rearrangement links TRBV11-2 to TRBJ2-5, with D uncertain. Per germline, CDR1 SGHAT and CDR2 FQNNGV. The length of the CDR3 is 13 residues. V lost 3 bases, J lost 3 bases, and 8 bases lay in between.

The rearrangement joins TRBV27 to TRBJ2-3; TRBD2 matches 16 bases. From germline, CDR1 is MNHEY and CDR2 SMNVEV (reference sequence). V trimming: 5 bases; J trimming: 6 bases; junction bases outside the gene matches: 8. The CDR3 has 17 amino acids. The CDR3 sequence is CASSVPGLAGGGDTQYF. In nucleotides, the CDR3 is TGTGCCAGCAGTGTCCCGGGACTAGCGGGAGGGGGGGATACGCAGTATTTT.

The CDR3 DNA sequence: TGTGCCAGCAGTACGGCACCTTCCTACGAGCAGTACTTC. This gives the protein CASSTAPSYEQYF. V gene TRBV28 combines with J gene TRBJ2-7; D is unresolved. The CDR3 sequence is 13 residues long. Trimming left V 5 bases short and J 1 base short, with 9 bases between. CDR1 MDHEN and CDR2 SYDVKM come from the germline V gene.

The CDR3 nucleotides are TGTGCCAGCAGTTACCTGGGATTAGCCTACGAGCAGTACTTC. The encoded protein is CASSYLGLAYEQYF. V is TRBV6-5 and J is TRBJ2-7; D is uncertain. The germline V and J ends were trimmed by 2 bases and 2 bases, with 10 bases remaining between them. The CDR3 length is 14 residues. Germline V gives CDR1 MNHEY, CDR2 SVGAGI.

The V gene is TRBV28, the J gene TRBJ2-7; 10 bases are a match to TRBD2. The V gene's germline CDR1 is MDHEN and CDR2 SYDVKM. This CDR3 is built from 16 residues. V shed 6 bases and J 3 bases; nucleotides not matched to a gene: 11. Here the CDR3 reads CASRSRGASGSYEQYF. CDR3 bases: TGTGCCAGCAGATCCCGGGGGGCTAGCGGGAGCTACGAGCAGTACTTC.

The chain employs TRBV30 and TRBJ2-1; D gene uncertain. The CDR3 totals 15 residues. The germline V gene encodes CDR1 GTSNPN and CDR2 SVGIG (reference sequence). The V gene lost 0 bases and the J gene lost 0 bases, with 9 bases spanning the gap. This CDR3 is CAWSVPVSSYNEQFF. CDR3 coding DNA: TGTGCCTGGAGTGTACCTGTAAGCTCCTACAATGAGCAGTTCTTC.

This clone was observed a handful of times. The J gene is TRBJ2-7, the V gene TRBV19, with TRBD1 matching 10 bases. Germline CDR1 LNHDA, CDR2 SQIVND (reference sequence). This CDR3 contains 16 residues. V lost 5 bases, J lost 2 bases, and 9 bases stayed unmatched. CDR3 protein: CASSPQDRGAAYEQYF. CDR3 nucleotide sequence: TGTGCCAGTAGTCCTCAGGACAGGGGGGCAGCCTACGAGCAGTACTTC.

The rearrangement uses TRBV28 and TRBJ2-7; TRBD2 agrees at 12 bases. Germline V CDR1 and CDR2: MDHEN, SYDVKM. Unmatched junction bases numbered 6, after V lost 6 bases and J lost 3 bases. The CDR3 runs to 15 residues. The CDR3 loop is CASRSWTSGNYEQYF. CDR3 nucleotides: TGTGCCAGCAGGTCATGGACTAGCGGGAACTACGAGCAGTACTTC.